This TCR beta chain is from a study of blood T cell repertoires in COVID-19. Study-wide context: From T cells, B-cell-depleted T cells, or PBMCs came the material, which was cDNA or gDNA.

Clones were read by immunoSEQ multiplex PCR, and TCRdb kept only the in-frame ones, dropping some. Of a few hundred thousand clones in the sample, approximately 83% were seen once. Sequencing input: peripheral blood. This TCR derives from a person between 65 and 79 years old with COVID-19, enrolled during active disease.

CDR3 in DNA: TGCGCCAGCAGCCCGGGGGACCTGAACACTGAAGCTTTCTTT. It specifies CASSPGDLNTEAFF. The chain recombines TRBV4-1 with TRBJ1-1; TRBD1 might be the D (5 bases). Germline CDR1 reads MGHRA; CDR2 reads YSYEKL. V was cut by 4 bases and J by 0 bases, with 9 bases left in between. CDR3 size: 14 residues.